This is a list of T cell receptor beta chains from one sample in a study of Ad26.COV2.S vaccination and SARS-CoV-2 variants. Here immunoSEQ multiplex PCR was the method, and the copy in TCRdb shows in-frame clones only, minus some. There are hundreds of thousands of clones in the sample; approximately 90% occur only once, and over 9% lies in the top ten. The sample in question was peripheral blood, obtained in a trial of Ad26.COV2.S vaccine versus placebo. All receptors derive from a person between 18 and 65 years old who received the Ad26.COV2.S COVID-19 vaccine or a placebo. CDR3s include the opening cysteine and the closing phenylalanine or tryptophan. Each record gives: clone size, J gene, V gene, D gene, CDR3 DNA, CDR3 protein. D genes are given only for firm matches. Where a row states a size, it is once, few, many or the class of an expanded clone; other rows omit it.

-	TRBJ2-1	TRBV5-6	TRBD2	TGTGCCAGCAGTCAACTAGCGGGAGGGATCCATGAGCAGTTCTTC	CASSQLAGGIHEQFF
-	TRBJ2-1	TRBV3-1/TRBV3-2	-	TGTGCCAGCAGCGTCCGACAGGATCGGCAGTTCTTC	CASSVRQDRQFF
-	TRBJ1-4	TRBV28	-	TGTGCCAGCAGTCCCCCGGTCGCTAATGAAAAACTGTTTTTT	CASSPPVANEKLFF
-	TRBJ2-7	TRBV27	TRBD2	TGTGCCAGCAGCATAAGTACCGGGACTAGCATAATAGAGCAGTACTTC	CASSISTGTSIIEQYF
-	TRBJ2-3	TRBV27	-	TGTGCCAGCAGTTCCCGGACTTTACTAGTCCCAGATACGCAGTATTTT	CASSSRTLLVPDTQYF
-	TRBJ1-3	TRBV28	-	TGTGCCAGCAGCGTGGGACTCATCTCTGGAAACACCATATATTTT	CASSVGLISGNTIYF
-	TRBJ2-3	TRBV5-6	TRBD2	TGTGCCAGCAGCTCTAGCGGGAGTACCGTCTCCTTCACAGATACGCAGTATTTT	CASSSSGSTVSFTDTQYF
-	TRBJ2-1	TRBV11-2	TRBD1	TGTGCCAGCAGCTCAGTACAGGGGCGGAATGAGCAGTTCTTC	CASSSVQGRNEQFF
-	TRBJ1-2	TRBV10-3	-	TGTGCCATCAGTGTGGCAGGCCCTAACTATGGCTACACCTTC	CAISVAGPNYGYTF
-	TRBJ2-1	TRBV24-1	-	TGTGCCACCAGTGATGACTCGGAGGAGCAGTTCTTC	CATSDDSEEQFF
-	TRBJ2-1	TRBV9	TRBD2	TGTGCCAGCAGCACGAGCGGGGATAAGGAGAATGAGCAGTTCTTC	CASSTSGDKENEQFF
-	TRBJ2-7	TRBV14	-	TGTGCCAGCAGCCAACGGGGCAGGGGCCACGAGCAGTACTTC	CASSQRGRGHEQYF
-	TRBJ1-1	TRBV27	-	TGTGCCAGCAGTTTGATTGGGAACAGAGACATGAACACTGAAGCTTTCTTT	CASSLIGNRDMNTEAFF
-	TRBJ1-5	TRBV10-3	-	TGTGCCATCAGGGACAGCGGAAATAGCAATCAGCCCCAGCATTTT	CAIRDSGNSNQPQHF
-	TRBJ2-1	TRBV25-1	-	TGTGCCAGCAGTGACTGGCGGGTAGACAATGAGCAGTTCTTC	CASSDWRVDNEQFF
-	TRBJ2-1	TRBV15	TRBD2	TGTGCCACCAGCAGAGTTAGAGGAATGTCTAGCGGGAGGGCCGGTCGAAACAATGAGCAGTTCTTC	CATSRVRGMSSGRAGRNNEQFF
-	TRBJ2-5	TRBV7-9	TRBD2	TGTGCCAGCAGTTCTGGGACTAGCGTGGAGACCCAGTACTTC	CASSSGTSVETQYF
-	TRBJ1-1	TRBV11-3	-	TGTGCCAGCAGCTTTACGGGCGCTGAAGCTTTCTTT	CASSFTGAEAFF
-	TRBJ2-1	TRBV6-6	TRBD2	TGTGCCAGCAGCCCACTACTAGCGGGAGAATCCAATGAGCAGTTCTTC	CASSPLLAGESNEQFF
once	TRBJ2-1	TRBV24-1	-	TGTGCCACCAGTGATGGGCGTGGGGTATACAATGAGCAGTTCTTC	CATSDGRGVYNEQFF
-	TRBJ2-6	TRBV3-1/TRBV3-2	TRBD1	TGTGCCAGCAGCGACTCCGGGACAGGACTATCTGGGGCCAACGTCCTGACTTTC	CASSDSGTGLSGANVLTF
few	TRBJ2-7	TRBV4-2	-	TGTGCCAGCCCCCGACAGAGCTCCTACGAGCAGTACTTC	CASPRQSSYEQYF
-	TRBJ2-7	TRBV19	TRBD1	TGTGCCAGTAGTACGCTGACAGGGGGTTCGCAGTACTTC	CASSTLTGGSQYF
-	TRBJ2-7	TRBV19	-	TGTGCCAGTAGTTTTTCAGTGCAGGGCGCTTACGAGCAGTACTTC	CASSFSVQGAYEQYF
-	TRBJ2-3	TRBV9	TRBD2	TGTGCCAGCAGCCCGGGACTAGTGGTTTCAGATACGCAGTATTTT	CASSPGLVVSDTQYF
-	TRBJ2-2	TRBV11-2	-	TGTGCCAGCAGCTTAGATCCGGGCAGTTCGAACACCGGGGAGCTGTTTTTT	CASSLDPGSSNTGELFF
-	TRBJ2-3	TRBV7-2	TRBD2	TGTGCCAGCAGCGCACTAGCGGGAGGGCGTGCAGATACGCAGTATTTT	CASSALAGGRADTQYF
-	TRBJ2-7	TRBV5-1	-	TGCGCCAGCAGCCCACAGCTCAACTCCTACGAGCAGTACTTC	CASSPQLNSYEQYF
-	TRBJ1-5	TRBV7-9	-	TGTGCCAGCAGCGCAACAGGGTCGATAAGCAATCAGCCCCAGCATTTT	CASSATGSISNQPQHF
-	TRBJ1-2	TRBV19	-	TGTGCCAGTAGTGGAGGGGTCCCCTATGGCTACACCTTC	CASSGGVPYGYTF
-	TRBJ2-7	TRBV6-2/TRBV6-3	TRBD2	TGTGCCAGCAGCAACGGGGGGGAGCAGTACTTC	CASSNGGEQYF
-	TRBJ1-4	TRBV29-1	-	TGCAGCGTGGGGAGATTCGGGGCAGCTAATGAAAAACTGTTTTTT	CSVGRFGAANEKLFF
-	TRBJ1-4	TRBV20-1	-	TGCAGTGCTAGCCGGGAAAAACTGTTTTTT	CSASREKLFF
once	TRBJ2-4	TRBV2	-	TGTGCCAGCAGTGAAGCTTCCGGGCTGGGGGCCAAAAACATTCAGTACTTC	CASSEASGLGAKNIQYF
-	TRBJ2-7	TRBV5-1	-	TGCGCCAGCAGCGCCAATGACGAGCAGTACTTC	CASSANDEQYF
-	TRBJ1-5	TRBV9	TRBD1	TGTGCCAGCAGCGTAGCTACGGACAGGGATAGCAATCAGCCCCAGCATTTT	CASSVATDRDSNQPQHF
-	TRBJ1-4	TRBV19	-	TGTGCCAGTAGTATCAGGGGCGAAAAACTGTTTTTT	CASSIRGEKLFF
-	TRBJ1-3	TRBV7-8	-	TGTGCCAGCAGCTTAGGGGTTATTCGCTCTGGAAACACCATATATTTT	CASSLGVIRSGNTIYF